The source of this T cell receptor (beta chain) is a study of blood T cell repertoires in COVID-19 (TCRdb year 2020). For the wider study: Collaborator samples came from the United States, Italy and Spain and covered acute and convalescent phases of COVID-19. Where available, HLA class I and class II types were obtained from metadata supplied by the sample provider rather than from assay-based typing. The repertoires were released in a freely available public database meant as a resource for research on the immune response to SARS-CoV-2. The dataset comprised deeply sampled blood TCRbeta repertoires from subjects exposed to, actively infected with, or recovered from COVID-19. The material from the prospective study consisted of cDNA or gDNA derived from T cells, B-cell-depleted T cells, or PBMCs. The samples were drawn from the first 160 participants of the ongoing ImmuneRACE study and from 950 to 1,500 subjects provided by 6 global collaborators. Sample metadata almost always included a de-identified subject ID, COVID-19 status, age in years and sex.

The full study reports these points: The amount of clinical and demographic metadata varied by source and participant and was provided uncurated.

V is shortened by 6 bases, J by 6 bases, and the region joining them spans 19 bases. In the germline V gene, CDR1 corresponds to SGHRS and CDR2 to YFSETQ. The CDR3, cysteine through phenylalanine, is 15 amino acids long. Left in the record is the CDR3 DNA by itself, 45 bases read in frame from the first base. As for this clone: The target of this receptor is not known. Base qualities are missing; no much larger clone stands one base away.

The immunoSEQ Assay, a bias-controlled multiplex PCR, was used to amplify TCRbeta CDR3 regions from genomic DNA. The authors' pipeline ran thus. The number of nucleated cells in each sample was estimated from the amplification of reference gene primers within the assay. To quantify the absolute abundance of each unique TCRbeta CDR3 rearrangement, sequence reads were collapsed and filtered. For each sample, productive Simpson clonality was calculated as the square root of Simpson's diversity index over productive rearrangements. In its TCRdb copy, this immuneACCESS table keeps in-frame sequences only and misses some clones. Where compared with another copy, unresolved V genes explain less than half of these, and the others have no known cause. V and J calls and clone size come straight from that table; D and trimming were deduced from the DNA. The sample table lists 95,000 to 110,000 clones, 84% of them with a count of one. The top ten clonotypes cover approximately 12% of the sample.

The collaborating institutions used their own protocols to collect whole blood in K2EDTA tubes. For TCRbeta analysis, collaborator samples were shipped as frozen whole blood, as isolated PBMCs, or as DNA extracted from either sample type. Sequencing input: peripheral blood. Rearrangement joined TRBV5-1 to TRBJ2-1, and perhaps TRBD2 as D gene, on 6 matching bases. This receptor was obtained from a human donor in a cohort sampled during active or convalescent COVID-19. The CDR3 corresponds to CASIREPNPTNEQFF. The bases read TGCGCCAGCATCCGGGAGCCAAACCCTACCAATGAGCAGTTCTTC.